This T cell receptor (beta chain) was captured by sequencing in a study of control samples from healthy donors and cancer patients. Only in-frame clones appear in the TCRdb table, and some are missing; sequencing was by immunoSEQ multiplex PCR. This table holds 150,000 to 200,000 clones, around 93% found once. Germline CDR1 and CDR2: MNHEY and SVGAGI. The CDR3 spans 16 residues. V was clipped by 3 bases and J by 3 bases, with 17 bases between them. This sequence was found in a woman in her fifties or sixties in good health. The V and J genes are TRBV6-5 and TRBJ1-1; D remains unclear. Material: blood. The DNA of the CDR3 is TGTGCCAGCAGTTATCTCGGGCTGGGGAGGGACACTGAAGCTTTCTTT. Its translation is CASSYLGLGRDTEAFF.